These 14 T cell receptor beta chains were sequenced from one sample in a study of T cells in Graves' hyperthyroidism and ophthalmopathy. There were TCR beta CDR3 regions amplified from RNA transcripts. When the TCR CDR3 underwent first-round RT-PCR, the HTBI primer set was used. MiXCR, run by TCRdb on the multiplex PCR reads, gives a single entry per CDR3 protein. The repertoire holds around 350,000 distinct CDR3 sequences, with about 14% as singletons. The sequencing sample was made of blood. These receptors were taken from a woman aged 25 to 45 with Graves' ophthalmopathy.

There are a few counts of this clonotype. This chain joins TRBV6-6 and TRBJ1-2; D not resolved. The V end was cut by 2 bases, the J end by 6 bases, with 25 bases between. This CDR3 comprises 18 residues. Per the germline V gene, CDR1 is MNHNY and CDR2 is SVGAGI (reference sequence). CDR3 bases: TGTGCCAGCAGTTACAGGCCACGGAGGAGGGATCAAGAGGATGGCTACACCTTC. Translation: CASSYRPRRRDQEDGYTF.

This rearrangement joins TRBV4-3 to TRBJ1-2; no firm D call. The germline CDR1 and CDR2 sequences are LGHNA and YSLEER. The CDR3 is 19 amino acids. Between the trimmed V and J ends, which lost 0 bases and 3 bases, there was a span of 23 bases. CDR3 nucleotides: TGCGCCAGCAGCCAAGAGTATTTTAAGGTCAGGAGAACATACTATGGCTACACCTTC. Its translation: CASSQEYFKVRRTYYGYTF.

This chain connects TRBV9 to TRBJ2-2, with 9 bases fitting TRBD2. The CDR3 is 17 amino acids. The germline V gene has CDR1 SGDLS and CDR2 YYNGEE. J gave up 5 bases and V 0 bases, and 8 bases lay outside the gene matches. The DNA for the CDR3 is TGTGCCAGCAGCGTAGGTATTAGCGGGGGATTGACCGGGGAGCTGTTTTTT. This encodes CASSVGISGGLTGELFF.

This clonotype was found many times. This chain joins TRBV10-3 and TRBJ2-5, with D perhaps matching TRBD2 (5 bases). Trimming took 10 bases from V and 4 from J, leaving 19 bases between them. The V gene's germline CDR1 is ENHRY and CDR2 SYGVKD. The CDR3 loop spans 14 amino acids. This CDR3 is CATGKPPGRETQYF. CDR3 DNA: TGTGCCACCGGGAAGCCTCCCGGTCGAGAGACCCAGTACTTC.

This clonotype came up a few times. This rearrangement joins TRBV12-3 or TRBV12-4 to TRBJ2-6; perhaps D is TRBD1 or TRBD2 (7 bases each). Trimming pared 5 bases from V and 0 bases from J, leaving 14 bases between. The CDR3 loop spans 17 amino acids. For the CDR3, the DNA is TGTGCCAGCAGTCGACAGGGAGGGGACTCTGGGGCCAACGTCCTGACTTTC. This encodes CASSRQGGDSGANVLTF.

This clonotype has a count of ten or more. V gene TRBV3-1 combines with J gene TRBJ2-1, with TRBD2 identical over 8 bases. Germline V gene lookup returns CDR1 LGHDT and CDR2 YNNKEL (reference sequence). With V trimmed by 2 bases and J by 14 bases, 5 bases remained unmatched. This CDR3 is built from 12 residues. CDR3 loop: CASSQSAGGEFF. CDR3 sequence (DNA): TGTGCCAGCAGCCAATCCGCGGGGGGAGAGTTCTTC.

The CDR3 nucleotides are TGTGCCAGCAGCCAAGATTGGGGGGTCGATGAGCAGTTCTTC. Amino acids: CASSQDWGVDEQFF. The chain carries TRBV14 and TRBJ2-1, with D possibly matching TRBD2 (6 bases). V was clipped by 0 bases and J by 8 bases, with 11 bases between them. CDR3 length: 14 amino acids. Germline V gene lookup returns CDR1 SGHDN and CDR2 FVKESK.

This clonotype was picked up many times. The chain combines TRBV2 with TRBJ2-7; the match to TRBD1 covers 9 bases. This CDR3 comprises 14 residues. Germline values: CDR1 SNHLY, CDR2 FYNNEI. V trimming: 6 bases; J trimming: 2 bases; junction bases outside the gene matches: 5. As DNA, the CDR3 is TGTGCCAGCAGGGCGACAGGGGGGACCTACGAGCAGTACTTC. Its protein is CASRATGGTYEQYF.

In its sample, this clonotype was seen many times. The CDR3 nucleotides are TGTGCCAGCAGTTACTCGCAAAATCAGCCCCAGCATTTT. It translates to CASSYSQNQPQHF. V is TRBV6-5 and J is TRBJ1-5, with unresolved D. Trimming removed 0 bases from V and 4 bases from J, with 4 bases in between. CDR1 and CDR2 (germline): MNHEY, SVGAGI. This CDR3 comprises 13 residues.

This clonotype has ten or more counts. In DNA, the CDR3 is TGTGCCACCGGGCGGGACAGCGGGTACAATGAGCAGTTCTTC. Translating gives CATGRDSGYNEQFF. The chain recombines TRBV15 with TRBJ2-1; D is perhaps TRBD1 (7 bases). CDR3 length: 14 residues. Trimming cost V 8 bases and J 4 bases, with 15 bases left between them. Germline values: CDR1 LNHNV, CDR2 YYDKDF (reference sequence).

This rearrangement joins TRBV11-2 to TRBJ2-2; TRBD1 agrees at 9 bases. Trimming at V came to 3 bases and at J to 7 bases, leaving 12 bases not matched to a gene. CDR1 SGHAT and CDR2 FQNNGV come from the germline V gene. CDR3 length: 17 amino acids. The CDR3 here is CASSFSPWDRVGGELFF. Here the CDR3 DNA reads TGTGCCAGCAGCTTCAGTCCATGGGACAGGGTAGGCGGGGAGCTGTTTTTT.

Turning to this clonotype: The junction does not match germline at one end; this may be a read error. This chain connects TRBV3-1 to TRBJ1-6; no clear D gene. The CDR3 spans 17 residues. Germline V gene data show CDR1 as LGHDT and CDR2 as YNNKEL (reference sequence). The chain's CDR3 is CAGSQVAGSNYNSPLHF. DNA for the CDR3: TGTGCCGGCAGCCAAGTAGCGGGGTCCAACTATAATTCACCCCTCCACTTT. Drawing the rest from reference TRBV3-1 and TRBJ1-6, the complete variable domain is DTAVSQTPKYLVTQMGNDKSIKCEQNLGHDTMYWYKQDSKKFLKIMFSYNNKELIINETVPNRFSPKSPDKAHLNLHINSLELGDSAVYFCAGSQVAGSNYNSPLHFGNGTRLTVT.

This clonotype was seen many times. V and J are TRBV12-3 or TRBV12-4 and TRBJ2-3; 11 positions match TRBD2. J lost 4 bases, V lost 6 bases, and 3 bases had no gene match. CDR3 length equals 14 residues. CDR3 DNA: TGTGCCAGCAGCAATAGCGGGGGGGCAGATACGCAGTATTTT. It specifies CASSNSGGADTQYF.

The sample holds many counts of this clonotype. V usage is TRBV5-1 and J usage is TRBJ1-1, with TRBD1 identical over 8 bases. Per the germline V gene, CDR1 is SGHRS and CDR2 is YFSETQ. J gave up 0 bases and V 6 bases, and 10 bases lay outside the gene matches. The length of the CDR3 is 16 residues. The CDR3 nucleotides read TGCGCCAGCACCCGGGGTGGGACAGGCATGAACACTGAAGCTTTCTTT. It encodes CASTRGGTGMNTEAFF.